This is a list of T cell receptor beta chains from one sample in a study of T cell responses to AZD1222 COVID-19 vaccine. Sequencing used immunoSEQ multiplex PCR; TCRdb keeps in-frame clones, though not all of them. This table holds about 140,000 clones, 75% to 85% found once. The sample here was peripheral blood, taken 28 days after the second dose of the MenACWY control vaccine. These TCRs come from an adult who received the MenACWY meningococcal vaccine as a control. The CDR3 runs from the conserved cysteine through the conserved F or W. The D gene is left open where the match is weak. Expanded clones get a size class; other rows say once, few or many, or leave the size out.

TRBV4-1	-	TRBJ2-2	TRBD1	TGCGCCAGCAGCCAAGAGTACCAGGGGGCGCGTGGCGGGGAGCTGTTTTTT	CASSQEYQGARGGELFF
TRBV21-1	-	TRBJ2-3	-	TGTGCCAGCAGCGCCTGTATTCCGCCCCCCACTAGCGTACTCCGCACAGATACGCAGTATTTT	CASSACIPPPTSVLRTDTQYF
TRBV19	once	TRBJ1-5	-	TGTGCCAGTAGTTTTTCACCTACGCATTTT	CASSFSPTHF
TRBV18	-	TRBJ1-2	-	TGTGCCAGCTCACCAACGGGGGGCGATGGCTACACCTTC	CASSPTGGDGYTF
TRBV2	-	TRBJ1-2	-	TGTGCCAGCAGCTCTGGGGTTAACTATGGCTACACCTTC	CASSSGVNYGYTF
TRBV7-3	-	TRBJ2-5	TRBD2	TGTGCCAGCAGCTTAGGACTAGCGGGAGTAGAGACCCAGTACTTC	CASSLGLAGVETQYF
TRBV6-5	-	TRBJ1-5	-	TGTGCCAGCAGGATTCGGGAATATAGCAATCAGCCCCAGCATTTT	CASRIREYSNQPQHF
TRBV27	-	TRBJ2-3	TRBD2	TGTGCCAGCAGTCGGACTAGCGGGGACACAGATACGCAGTATTTT	CASSRTSGDTDTQYF
TRBV11-3	-	TRBJ2-1	-	TGTGCCAGCAGCTTAGATCTTTGGAACAATGAGCAGTTCTTC	CASSLDLWNNEQFF
TRBV7-2	-	TRBJ1-1	-	TGTGCCAGCAGCTCCCTGGGGGGGGGCGGGACTGAAGCTTTCTTT	CASSSLGGGGTEAFF
TRBV6-5	-	TRBJ1-5	TRBD1	TGTGCCAGCACCCACCCGGGACAGGGATATCAGCCCCAGCATTTT	CASTHPGQGYQPQHF
TRBV19	-	TRBJ2-7	-	TGTGCCAGTAGTCCTACGGGACCCTGGGCCTACGAGCAGTACTTC	CASSPTGPWAYEQYF
TRBV10-3	-	TRBJ2-1	TRBD2	TGTGCCATAAAGACTAGCGGGGGACTCAGGGAGCAGTTCTTC	CAIKTSGGLREQFF
TRBV3-1/TRBV3-2	-	TRBJ1-2	TRBD1	TGTGCCAGCAGCCAAGGGCCCCCCGGGACAGGGGTCAAGGGTGGCTACACCTTC	CASSQGPPGTGVKGGYTF
TRBV6-5	once	TRBJ2-7	-	TGTGCCAGCGGCAAGAGAGGGCTAGCGTTGAACGAGCAGTACTTC	CASGKRGLALNEQYF
TRBV27	once	TRBJ2-3	-	TGTGCCAGCAGTTTAGCAGATACGCAGTATTTT	CASSLADTQYF
TRBV7-2	-	TRBJ1-5	-	TGTGCCAGCAGCCCCCTAAGTGTCCAGCCCCAGCATTTT	CASSPLSVQPQHF
TRBV24-1	-	TRBJ2-5	TRBD1	TGTGCCACCAGTGATTTCGCAGGGGGAGAGACCCAGTACTTC	CATSDFAGGETQYF
TRBV6-2/TRBV6-3	-	TRBJ2-2	-	TGTGCCAGCAATTACGGAGGTGGGGAGCTGTTTTTT	CASNYGGGELFF
TRBV27	-	TRBJ2-3	-	TGTGCCAGCAGTTTACGTTCCGGGACTCGGCCTTTTGGACACCCACCAGATACGCAGTATTTT	CASSLRSGTRPFGHPPDTQYF
TRBV7-2	-	TRBJ1-1	TRBD1	TGTGCCAGCAGCTGGTATTCAGGGGGCGCCGGCACTGAAGCTTTCTTT	CASSWYSGGAGTEAFF
TRBV7-6	-	TRBJ1-2	TRBD1	TGTGCCAGCAGCTTAGTTGACAGGGTCATAGGTGGGAGCTACACCTTC	CASSLVDRVIGGSYTF
TRBV5-6	-	TRBJ2-1	TRBD2	TGTGCCAGCAGCTTGGGGCCCCCTAGCGGGATCTCTATCGTCAATGAGCAGTTCTTC	CASSLGPPSGISIVNEQFF
TRBV5-4	-	TRBJ2-5	-	TGTGCCAGCAGCTCTCCGATGGGGGAAGAGACCCAGTACTTC	CASSSPMGEETQYF
TRBV7-9	-	TRBJ2-3	-	TGTGCCAGCAGTTACAGGGCAGATACGCAGTATTTT	CASSYRADTQYF
TRBV30	-	TRBJ1-4	-	TGTGCCTGGAGTGGGAGAGGCGGTGAAAAACTGTTTTTT	CAWSGRGGEKLFF
TRBV18	-	TRBJ2-2	TRBD1	TGTGCCAGCTCACGTTGGGACAGTAACACCGGGGAGCTGTTTTTT	CASSRWDSNTGELFF
TRBV5-1	few	TRBJ1-6	-	TGCGCCAGCAGCTTGTTCGGGGGACCAGGTTCACCCCTCCACTTT	CASSLFGGPGSPLHF
TRBV6-5	-	TRBJ2-1	-	TGTGCCAGCAGTCACAGGGCTAGGGTGGGCAATGAGCAGTTCTTC	CASSHRARVGNEQFF
TRBV9	-	TRBJ2-2	-	TGTGCCAGCAGCTTCCTGGGGGTGGGACAAAACACCGGGGAGCTGTTTTTT	CASSFLGVGQNTGELFF
TRBV13	-	TRBJ2-5	-	TGTGCCAGCAGCTTAGATAGTGGCAGGGGAGAGACCCAGTACTTC	CASSLDSGRGETQYF
TRBV14	few	TRBJ2-3	TRBD2	TGTGCCAGCAGCCGCCGTCGGACTAGCGGGGGGCCTAGCACAGATACGCAGTATTTT	CASSRRRTSGGPSTDTQYF
TRBV6-5	-	TRBJ1-5	-	TGTGCCAGCAGACCGGGACCCCGCAATCAGCCCCAGCATTTT	CASRPGPRNQPQHF
TRBV11-2	-	TRBJ1-5	-	TGTGCCAGCAGCTTAGGACCGCTGAGGCCCCAGCATTTT	CASSLGPLRPQHF
TRBV18	-	TRBJ1-6	-	TGTGCCAGCACGTCGGGGCTTTATAATTCACCCCTCCACTTT	CASTSGLYNSPLHF
TRBV11-3	-	TRBJ2-5	-	TGTGCCAGCAGTGGCTGGGGCCAAGAGACCCAGTACTTC	CASSGWGQETQYF
TRBV7-9	-	TRBJ1-5	-	TGTGCCAGCAGCTTGGATCTCTCGGGACAGCCCCAGCATTTT	CASSLDLSGQPQHF
TRBV5-6	-	TRBJ2-2	-	TGTGCCAGCAGCTTGGCCAAACGGACCCCGAACACCGGGGAGCTGTTTTTT	CASSLAKRTPNTGELFF
TRBV7-2	-	TRBJ2-1	-	TGTGCCAGCAGCTCAGGGAGCTCCTACAATGAGCAGTTCTTC	CASSSGSSYNEQFF